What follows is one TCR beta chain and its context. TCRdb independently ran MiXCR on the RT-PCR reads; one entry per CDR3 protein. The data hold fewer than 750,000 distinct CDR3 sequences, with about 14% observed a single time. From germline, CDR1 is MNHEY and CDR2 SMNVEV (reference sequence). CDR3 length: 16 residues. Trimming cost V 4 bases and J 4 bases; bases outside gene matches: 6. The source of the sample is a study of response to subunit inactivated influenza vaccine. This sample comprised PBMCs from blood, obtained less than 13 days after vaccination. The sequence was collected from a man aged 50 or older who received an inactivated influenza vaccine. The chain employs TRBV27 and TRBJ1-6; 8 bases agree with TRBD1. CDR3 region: CASSSQRTGYNSPLHF. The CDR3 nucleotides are TGTGCCAGCAGTTCCCAACGGACAGGGTATAATTCACCCCTCCACTTT.